The 27 T cell receptor beta chains listed next were all sequenced from one sample in a study of blood T cells in healthy people across ages. Combining a sample-barcoded 5' primer with a J-beta primer mix, a second PCR ran for about 6 to 12 cycles. TCRdb ran MiXCR on the 5' RACE reads and lists one entry per CDR3 protein. The sample carries roughly 830,000 distinct CDR3 sequences, 55% to 65% recorded once. The sequencing input was blood. Receptors were obtained from a man aged 30 to 45 in good health.

This clonotype was detected only once. The chain has TRBV12-3 or TRBV12-4 and TRBJ2-7; TRBD2 aligns across 10 bases. The CDR3 contains 16 residues. V was clipped by 1 base and J by 2 bases; unmatched bases: 5. CDR3 residues: CASSLELAGSTYEQYF. The CDR3, as DNA: TGTGCCAGCAGTTTAGAACTAGCGGGGTCCACCTACGAGCAGTACTTC.

The chain joins TRBV10-3 to TRBJ1-6; possibly TRBD1 for D (5 bases). Germline V lookup: CDR1 ENHRY, CDR2 SYGVKD. The CDR3 contains 13 residues. Trimming pared 10 bases from V and 5 bases from J, leaving 12 bases between. CDR3: CASRDADNSPLHF. The CDR3 DNA reads as TGTGCCAGCCGGGACGCCGATAATTCACCCCTCCACTTT.

There are a few counts of this clonotype. The CDR3 reads CASRPNYEETQYF. In DNA form, the CDR3 reads TGTGCCAGCCGACCCAACTATGAAGAGACCCAGTACTTC. The V call is TRBV6-5, the J call TRBJ2-5, with D unresolved. The V gene lost 8 bases and the J gene lost 3 bases, with 13 bases spanning the gap. The CDR3 is 13 residues long. Germline CDR1 is MNHEY and CDR2 is SVGAGI.

This chain joins TRBV6-2 or TRBV6-3 and TRBJ1-5; D is unclear. The germline V gene has CDR1 MNHEY and CDR2 SVGEGT. The germline V and J ends were trimmed by 9 bases and 1 base, with 10 bases remaining between them. The CDR3 sequence is 13 residues long. CDR3 nucleotide sequence: TGTGCCAGTACTCGAGGGAGCAATCAGCCCCAGCATTTT. Encoded protein: CASTRGSNQPQHF.

Worth noting for this clonotype: Because the CDR3's place on the DNA is in doubt, the DNA is left out and the CDR3 is given as listed by TCRdb. The chain employs TRBV20-1 and TRBJ2-4; TRBD1 reflects the table's D call only, with no check against the DNA. The CDR3 spans 14 residues, counting both ends. Germline V lookup: CDR1 DFQATT, CDR2 SNEGSKA (reference sequence). CDR3 region: CSAPVGRGAGKEYF.

To note about this clonotype: A single base separates this from a much larger clone, so it may be a read error. The V call is TRBV29-1, the J call TRBJ1-2; no firm D call. The CDR3 is 11 amino acids. Trimming removed 4 bases from V and 9 bases from J, with 12 bases in between. CDR1 SQVTM and CDR2 ANQGSEA come from the germline V gene. CDR3 sequence (DNA): TGCAGCGTTGTGGTGGATAATAGCTACACCTTC. This translates into CSVVVDNSYTF.

For this clonotype: One end of the junction fails to match germline, which may point to a read error. This chain uses TRBV7-9 with TRBJ2-1, with a tentative D call TRBD2 (5 bases). The CDR3 is made up of 12 amino acids. Germline V gives CDR1 SEHNR, CDR2 FQNEAQ (reference sequence). The CDR3 spells CASSSRARDPYF. The DNA for the CDR3 is TGTGCCAGCAGCTCGCGGGCCCGCGACCCGTACTTC.

This rearrangement joins TRBV6-5 to TRBJ2-7; perhaps D is TRBD1 or TRBD2 (5 bases each). CDR3 size: 13 residues. Germline-derived CDR1 and CDR2 are MNHEY and SVGAGI. V was clipped by 3 bases and J by 7 bases, with 13 bases between them. The CDR3 sequence is CASSYGAWTEQYF. CDR3 coding DNA: TGTGCCAGCAGTTATGGGGCCTGGACTGAGCAGTACTTC.

The chain joins TRBV5-6 to TRBJ1-2; D call uncertain. Between the trimmed V and J ends, which lost 6 bases and 6 bases, there was a span of 15 bases. This CDR3 is 13 amino acids long. Germline values: CDR1 SGHDT, CDR2 YYEEEE. The CDR3: CASKLPGGNGYTF. CDR3 in DNA: TGTGCCAGCAAACTGCCGGGCGGAAATGGCTACACCTTC.

A few counts support this clonotype. The chain is built from TRBV12-3 or TRBV12-4 and TRBJ2-6, with D perhaps TRBD1 (5 bases). V was trimmed by 5 bases and J by 15 bases, leaving 17 bases between them. There are 13 residues in the CDR3. This chain's CDR3 is CASSIRWTRDLTF. CDR3 nucleotides: TGTGCCAGCAGTATCCGCTGGACAAGGGACCTGACTTTC.

The rearrangement links TRBV4-3 to TRBJ1-1; tentatively, D is TRBD1 (5 bases). Germline CDR1 LGHNA, CDR2 YSLEER. CDR3 size: 19 residues. V was cut by 1 base and J by 0 bases, with 21 bases left in between. Here the CDR3 DNA reads TGCGCCAGCAGCCAAGGGGGGGGTGAAAGGGCAAGACTGAACACTGAAGCTTTCTTT. Its translation: CASSQGGGERARLNTEAFF.

The J gene is TRBJ2-2, the V gene TRBV6-6; D call uncertain. This CDR3 contains 11 residues. Looked up from germline, CDR1 is MNHNY and CDR2 is SVGAGI (reference sequence). Trimming left V 7 bases short and J 7 bases short, with 7 bases between. The CDR3 sequence: CASNSYGELFF. DNA of the CDR3: TGTGCCAGCAATAGTTACGGGGAGCTGTTTTTT.

This clonotype has only a few counts. The gene calls are TRBV3-1 and TRBJ1-2; the D is unclear. Germline CDR1 and CDR2: LGHDT and YNNKEL (reference sequence). V lost 2 bases, J lost 6 bases, and 10 bases lay in between. The CDR3 totals 13 residues. For the CDR3, the DNA is TGTGCCAGCAGCCAATGGGGAGGGAATGGCTACACCTTC. Translated, it gives CASSQWGGNGYTF.

The rearrangement joins TRBV20-1 to TRBJ1-1; the D gene is possibly TRBD1 (5 bases). Trimming removed 3 bases from V and 1 base from J, with 15 bases in between. This CDR3 is 15 amino acids long. CDR1 DFQATT and CDR2 SNEGSKA come from the germline V gene (reference sequence). The CDR3 loop is CSARETPGRNTEAFF. The CDR3, as DNA: TGCAGTGCTAGGGAAACCCCGGGACGGAACACTGAAGCTTTCTTT.

In this sample, this clonotype turned up once. The V and J genes are TRBV6-5 and TRBJ2-7; maybe TRBD1 (5 bases). The J call is in doubt because the DNA end fits TRBJ2-5 better. CDR1 is MNHEY and CDR2 is SVGAGI in the germline V gene. This CDR3 spans 15 amino acids. As DNA, the CDR3 is TGTGCCAGCAGTGCCTCCCCTAGGGGCTATGAGACCCAGTACTTC. As protein: CASSASPRGYETQYF.

The J gene is TRBJ2-7, the V gene TRBV7-2, with 7 bases matching TRBD2. V trimming: 1 base; J trimming: 7 bases; junction bases outside the gene matches: 13. The CDR3 loop spans 16 amino acids. Germline loops: CDR1 SGHTA, CDR2 FQGNSA. CDR3 loop: CASSLDRAGSLGEQYF. DNA for the CDR3: TGTGCCAGCAGCTTAGATCGAGCGGGAAGCTTAGGGGAGCAGTACTTC. The full variable domain, rest sourced from reference TRBV7-2 and TRBJ2-7, is GAGVSQSPSNKVTEKGKDVELRCDPISGHTALYWYRQSLGQGLEFLIYFQGNSAPDKSGLPSDRFSAERTGGSVSTLTIQRTQQEDSAVYLCASSLDRAGSLGEQYFGPGTRLTVT.

V gene TRBV20-1 combines with J gene TRBJ1-5; perhaps TRBD1 as D (5 bases). V lost 4 bases and J 7 bases, leaving 20 bases between the germline ends. Germline lookup yields CDR1 DFQATT and CDR2 SNEGSKA (reference sequence). The CDR3 has 15 amino acids. The CDR3 DNA sequence: TGCAGTGCTACTAACCGGGACGAATTTAACCAGCCCCAGCATTTT. It specifies CSATNRDEFNQPQHF.

The CDR3 loop is CSVEGGEGAYGYTF. The CDR3 bases are TGCAGCGTTGAAGGGGGTGAGGGAGCCTATGGCTACACCTTC. This rearrangement joins TRBV29-1 to TRBJ1-2; D is undetermined. The CDR3 covers 14 residues. Germline V gives CDR1 SQVTM, CDR2 ANQGSEA. The germline V and J ends were trimmed by 1 base and 4 bases, with 13 bases remaining between them.

The chain employs TRBV5-5 and TRBJ1-6; D uncertain. This CDR3 spans 14 amino acids. V lost 4 bases to trimming and J lost 12 bases, with 17 bases between them. Germline CDR1 reads SGHKS; CDR2 reads YYEKEE (reference sequence). This CDR3 is CASSAGRRERPLHF. Here the CDR3 DNA reads TGTGCCAGCAGCGCAGGACGGCGGGAGAGACCCCTCCACTTT.

The rearrangement links TRBV7-2 to TRBJ2-5; D uncertain. V shed 5 bases and J shed 1 base, with 11 bases lying between them. This CDR3 contains 14 residues. Germline loops: CDR1 SGHTA, CDR2 FQGNSA. The DNA for the CDR3 is TGTGCCAGCAGCCGTCGGTCAGCCCAAGAGACCCAGTACTTC. Its protein is CASSRRSAQETQYF.

The chain uses TRBV20-1 and TRBJ2-5; D unresolved. V lost 4 bases and J 2 bases, leaving 11 bases between the germline ends. Germline CDR1 and CDR2: DFQATT and SNEGSKA (reference sequence). The CDR3 covers 13 residues. The CDR3 loop is CSANPPGQETQYF. The CDR3 DNA is TGCAGTGCTAATCCGCCAGGACAAGAGACCCAGTACTTC.

This clonotype has just a few counts. The genes are TRBV12-3 or TRBV12-4 and TRBJ2-4, with a possible D match to TRBD1 (6 bases). The end of the DNA aligns better with TRBJ2-5, so the J call may be wrong. This CDR3 spans 15 amino acids. DNA of the CDR3: TGTGCCAGCAGTTACCCAGGGGCAGGGGAAGAGACCCAGTACTTC. Translating gives CASSYPGAGEETQYF.

The CDR3 loop reads CASSPTGGLGGYTF. Here the CDR3 DNA reads TGTGCCAGCAGCCCCACAGGGGGCCTTGGTGGCTACACCTTC. The rearrangement uses TRBV28 and TRBJ1-2; 9 bases match TRBD1. From germline, CDR1 is MDHEN and CDR2 SYDVKM. This CDR3 is built from 14 residues. V lost 6 bases to trimming and J lost 7 bases; unmatched junction nucleotides: 9.

This clonotype has only a few counts. This chain connects TRBV20-1 to TRBJ2-7; D uncertain. The CDR3 is made up of 15 amino acids. CDR1 and CDR2 (germline): DFQATT, SNEGSKA (reference sequence). Trimming shortened V by 2 bases and J by 4 bases, and 18 bases separated the two germline ends. The CDR3 DNA follows: TGCAGTGCTAGACCCGGACCGGACGCTGGATACGAGCAGTACTTC. This encodes CSARPGPDAGYEQYF.

This clonotype has a handful of counts. The J gene is TRBJ2-5, the V gene TRBV14; no clear D. V was trimmed by 0 bases and J by 4 bases, leaving 9 bases between them. The CDR3 has 14 amino acids. Germline CDR1 is SGHDN and CDR2 is FVKESK. DNA for the CDR3: TGTGCCAGCAGCCAAGATTTACCGTTAGAGACCCAGTACTTC. Its protein is CASSQDLPLETQYF. The full variable domain, with the rest looked up from reference TRBV14 and TRBJ2-5, is EAGVTQFPSHSVIEKGQTVTLRCDPISGHDNLYWYRRVMGKEIKFLLHFVKESKQDESGMPNNRFLAERTGGTYSTLKVQPAELEDSGVYFCASSQDLPLETQYFGPGTRLLVL.

The CDR3 bases are TGTGCCAGTAGTATGCGCGGGGCCTCCTACGAGCAGTACTTC. Amino acids: CASSMRGASYEQYF. The J gene is TRBJ2-7, the V gene TRBV19, with D tentatively TRBD2 (6 bases). Germline assignment: CDR1 LNHDA and CDR2 SQIVND (reference sequence). Trimming took 3 bases from V and 0 from J, leaving 9 bases between them. The CDR3 loop spans 14 amino acids.

V usage is TRBV7-2 and J usage is TRBJ2-5, with D perhaps TRBD2 (5 bases). In germline, CDR1 is SGHTA, CDR2 FQGNSA. The CDR3 spans 17 residues. The V gene lost 5 bases and the J gene lost 0 bases, with 19 bases spanning the gap. The CDR3 protein is CASSTLRGPRYQETQYF. In DNA form, the CDR3 reads TGTGCCAGCAGCACCCTACGAGGGCCGCGGTACCAAGAGACCCAGTACTTC.